A single sample gave rise to the 18 T cell receptor beta chains below, sequenced in a study of T-cell reconstitution after alpha-beta-depleted transplantation in children. Unique molecular identifiers were incorporated when the TCRbeta library was constructed. MiXCR, run by TCRdb on the PCR reads, gives a single entry per CDR3 protein. The data contain 90,000 to 130,000 distinct CDR3 sequences, 10% to 13% of them seen just once; the ten biggest clones take up nearly 35%. Sequencing was performed on PBMCs, taken before TCRalphabeta/CD19-depleted stem cell transplant. The receptors here all came from a boy between 2 and 10 years old with acute lymphoblastic leukemia, due to receive a stem cell transplant.

The chain joins TRBV5-1 to TRBJ2-1; 9 bases align to TRBD2. The V gene's germline CDR1 is SGHRS and CDR2 YFSETQ. The CDR3 contains 15 residues. Losses at the gene ends were 5 bases for V and 7 bases for J; bases not matched to a gene: 10. The CDR3 region has the DNA TGCGCCAGCAGTCCAAGCGGGAGGTCTGGGAATGAGCAGTTCTTC. This sequence encodes CASSPSGRSGNEQFF.

This clonotype was found a few times. This chain connects TRBV28 to TRBJ2-7, with 12 bases that match TRBD2. V lost 6 bases to trimming and J lost 2 bases; unmatched junction nucleotides: 8. This CDR3 is built from 16 residues. CDR1 and CDR2 from the germline V gene are MDHEN and SYDVKM. The CDR3 sequence: CASRPWTSGATYEQYF. The CDR3 DNA follows: TGTGCCAGCAGGCCCTGGACTAGCGGGGCTACCTACGAGCAGTACTTC.

This clonotype occurred a few times. The V call is TRBV6-1, the J call TRBJ2-5, with a possible D match to TRBD1 (6 bases). Germline values: CDR1 MNHNS, CDR2 SASEGT. The V and J ends lost 8 bases and 4 bases respectively, with 20 bases between them. The CDR3 sequence is 15 residues long. The CDR3: CASGGAWDKGETQYF. Written as DNA, the CDR3 is TGTGCCAGCGGGGGCGCGTGGGACAAAGGAGAGACCCAGTACTTC.

This clonotype has ten or more counts. The chain recombines TRBV7-2 with TRBJ2-1, with 11 bases matching TRBD2. The CDR3 sequence is 19 residues long. The V and J ends lost 5 bases and 1 base, in that order; junction bases with no gene match: 13. CDR1 SGHTA and CDR2 FQGNSA come from the germline V gene. The CDR3 here is CASSPQQGGLAESYNEQFF. For the CDR3, the DNA is TGTGCCAGCAGCCCCCAGCAAGGGGGACTAGCGGAATCCTACAATGAGCAGTTCTTC.

This clonotype was counted a few times. This chain uses TRBV5-1 with TRBJ2-7; either TRBD1 or TRBD2 may fit D (5 bases each). V lost 5 bases and J lost 0, with 12 bases in between. This CDR3 region has 14 residues. The germline gives CDR1 SGHRS, CDR2 YFSETQ. As DNA, the CDR3 is TGCGCCAGCAGTTGGGACGGTCCCTCCTACGAGCAGTACTTC. Translation: CASSWDGPSYEQYF.

V usage is TRBV19 and J usage is TRBJ2-1; 8 positions agree with TRBD2. Germline V gene data show CDR1 as LNHDA and CDR2 as SQIVND (reference sequence). This CDR3 spans 15 amino acids. The V segment lost 6 bases and the J segment 7 bases; nucleotides outside the gene matches: 11. For the CDR3, the DNA is TGTGCCAGTAGCCCCTCCGGGACTAGTAATAATGAGCAGTTCTTC. Translated: CASSPSGTSNNEQFF.

This clonotype was detected many times. This sequence joins TRBV25-1 and TRBJ2-7, with D possibly being TRBD2 (5 bases). Trimming left V 2 bases short and J 3 bases short, with 14 bases between. Germline CDR1 and CDR2: MGHDK and SYGVNS. The CDR3 runs to 15 residues. The CDR3 spells CASSEGPGVHYEQYF. Written as DNA, the CDR3 is TGTGCCAGCAGTGAAGGACCCGGGGTCCACTACGAGCAGTACTTC.

The chain combines TRBV7-2 with TRBJ2-7, with 8 bases identical to TRBD1. CDR3 length equals 15 residues. V lost 1 base and J lost 2; bases outside the gene matches: 4. The germline gives CDR1 SGHTA, CDR2 FQGNSA. The CDR3: CASSLGTGPTYEQYF. Written as DNA, the CDR3 is TGTGCCAGCAGCTTAGGGACAGGGCCTACCTACGAGCAGTACTTC.

The gene calls are TRBV7-6 and TRBJ2-1; TRBD1 or TRBD2 may be the D gene (5 bases each). The CDR3 contains 16 residues. Trimming took off 3 bases at V and 7 bases at J, with 19 bases between the two ends. CDR1 and CDR2 (germline): SGHVS, FNYEAQ. DNA of the CDR3: TGTGCCAGCAGCTTCTTCCGGGGCCGGGGAACAAATGAGCAGTTCTTC. Translated: CASSFFRGRGTNEQFF.

This clonotype has more than one count but fewer than ten. The chain links TRBV20-1 to TRBJ2-3; D ambiguous. Germline CDR1 is DFQATT and CDR2 is SNEGSKA (reference sequence). V lost 7 bases and J lost 3, with 8 bases in between. The CDR3 totals 11 residues. The CDR3 DNA reads as TGCAGTGAGCTGGGGACAGATACGCAGTATTTT. Translation gives CSELGTDTQYF.

This clonotype was recorded many times. This chain connects TRBV20-1 to TRBJ2-5; D is perhaps TRBD2 (5 bases). The germline CDR1 and CDR2 sequences are DFQATT and SNEGSKA (reference sequence). CDR3 size: 14 residues. The V gene lost 2 bases and the J gene lost 2 bases, with 12 bases spanning the gap. The CDR3 DNA is TGCAGTGCTAGATCGCCACTAGGGCAAGAGACCCAGTACTTC. Translation gives CSARSPLGQETQYF.

The J gene is TRBJ1-6, the V gene TRBV12-3 or TRBV12-4, with D tentatively TRBD1 (5 bases). The V end was cut by 6 bases, the J end by 8 bases, with 14 bases between. The CDR3 is made up of 14 amino acids. The CDR3 spells CASRTGTSYSPLHF. The CDR3 DNA reads as TGTGCCAGCAGAACCGGGACTTCATATTCACCCCTCCACTTT.

The chain uses TRBV20-1 and TRBJ2-7; D possibly corresponds to TRBD2 (5 bases). CDR3 size: 14 residues. From germline, CDR1 is DFQATT and CDR2 SNEGSKA (reference sequence). The germline V and J ends were trimmed by 0 bases and 2 bases, with 11 bases remaining between them. In DNA form, the CDR3 reads TGCAGTGCTAGAGATTCGGGAATCGCCTACGAGCAGTACTTC. Amino acids: CSARDSGIAYEQYF.

The chain combines TRBV5-1 with TRBJ1-4, with D uncertain. Germline CDR1 reads SGHRS; CDR2 reads YFSETQ. Between the trimmed V and J ends, which lost 0 bases and 8 bases, there was a span of 14 bases. The CDR3 is made up of 15 amino acids. CDR3 nucleotides: TGCGCCAGCAGCTTGGAAAGCGGGCACCTGGAAAAACTGTTTTTT. Translation gives CASSLESGHLEKLFF.

In this sample, this clonotype turned up many times. The chain joins TRBV6-2 or TRBV6-3 to TRBJ2-5; D is ambiguous. CDR3 length: 10 amino acids. V was clipped by 8 bases and J by 2 bases, with 3 bases between them. Germline-derived CDR1 and CDR2 are MNHEY and SVGEGT. CDR3 in amino acids: CASGQETQYF. The CDR3 DNA reads as TGTGCCAGCGGGCAAGAGACCCAGTACTTC.

This clonotype was picked up a small number of times. The rearrangement links TRBV6-5 to TRBJ2-5; TRBD2 is a possible D gene (6 bases). Trimming removed 1 base from V and 4 bases from J, with 16 bases in between. The CDR3 covers 16 residues. CDR1 is MNHEY and CDR2 is SVGAGI in the germline V gene. The CDR3 region is CASSYLGGMRGETQYF. DNA for the CDR3: TGTGCCAGCAGTTACTTAGGCGGGATGCGGGGAGAGACCCAGTACTTC.

This clonotype was seen only a few times. The chain is built from TRBV20-1 and TRBJ2-7, with D perhaps given as TRBD1 or TRBD2 (5 bases each). The germline V gene encodes CDR1 DFQATT and CDR2 SNEGSKA (reference sequence). The CDR3 has 13 amino acids. V lost 4 bases to trimming and J lost 0 bases, with 10 bases between them. CDR3 residues: CSAMGDHSYEQYF. The DNA of the CDR3 is TGCAGTGCTATGGGGGACCACTCCTACGAGCAGTACTTC.

This clonotype was found a few times. The chain carries TRBV25-1 and TRBJ2-5, with D perhaps matching TRBD1 (6 bases). V shed 2 bases and J shed 2 bases, with 12 bases lying between them. CDR3 length: 15 amino acids. The germline V gene has CDR1 MGHDK and CDR2 SYGVNS. The CDR3 DNA sequence: TGTGCCAGCAGTGAAGGGCCAGACAGGCAAGAGACCCAGTACTTC. It yields the protein CASSEGPDRQETQYF.